Each of the 20 T cell receptor beta chains below was sequenced from the same sample in a study of blood T cells in healthy people across ages (dated by TCRdb to 2014 to 2015). Libraries were made using 5' RACE. Sequencing took place on an Illumina HiSeq 2500. A second roughly 6 to 12 cycle PCR used a sample-barcoded 5' primer and a J-beta primer mix. The raw public reads went through TCRdb reprocessing: fastp at Q25, MiXCR clone calling, in-frame beta chains kept. A single entry per CDR3 protein holds the most common genes and DNA from its merged rows. Counted in this sample were fewer than 750,000 distinct CDR3 sequences; around 48% of them appeared once. The biggest ten clones account for roughly 25% of the sample. The sample was blood. The receptors stem from a man aged 80 or over in good health.

The chain combines TRBV7-2 with TRBJ1-3; no definite D call. V was cut by 5 bases and J by 0 bases, with 8 bases left in between. Germline-derived CDR1 and CDR2 are SGHTA and FQGNSA. CDR3 length equals 14 residues. The CDR3 sequence: CASSTGDSGNTIYF. CDR3 in DNA: TGTGCCAGCAGCACCGGGGACTCTGGAAACACCATATATTTT.

The V gene is TRBV5-1, the J gene TRBJ2-5, with D unresolved. The V gene's germline CDR1 is SGHRS and CDR2 YFSETQ. This CDR3 is 15 amino acids long. V shed 0 bases and J shed 2 bases, with 11 bases lying between them. CDR3 sequence reads: CASSLGQQLQETQYF. CDR3 nucleotide sequence: TGCGCCAGCAGCTTGGGGCAGCAGCTACAAGAGACCCAGTACTTC.

This clonotype has more than one count but fewer than ten. The junction does not match germline at one end; this may be a read error. This chain joins TRBV6-5 and TRBJ2-2; D perhaps matches TRBD2 (5 bases). CDR3 size: 17 residues. Germline CDR1 and CDR2: MNHEY and SVGAGI. The CDR3 loop reads CASRYSWRAAGTGELFF. The CDR3 DNA sequence: TGTGCCAGCAGATACTCCTGGCGGGCTGCGGGCACCGGGGAGCTGTTTTTT.

This chain links TRBV29-1 with TRBJ2-7, with 8 bases fitting TRBD1. The V gene's germline CDR1 is SQVTM and CDR2 ANQGSEA. The CDR3 length is 16 residues. The trim removed 0 bases at V and 4 bases at J, leaving 11 bases unmatched. The CDR3 reads CSVEESRTGSGYEQYF. The CDR3, as DNA: TGCAGCGTTGAAGAGTCCAGGACAGGGTCAGGATACGAGCAGTACTTC.

The rearrangement joins TRBV14 to TRBJ1-2, with unresolved D. There are 13 residues in the CDR3. The V gene's germline CDR1 is SGHDN and CDR2 FVKESK. Between the trimmed V and J ends, which lost 1 base and 6 bases, there was a span of 9 bases. This CDR3 is CASSQGGRHGYTF. The CDR3, as DNA: TGTGCCAGCAGCCAAGGTGGTCGTCATGGCTACACCTTC.

This clonotype was counted a single time. Written as DNA, the CDR3 is TGTGCCAGCAGCTTAGGAGCCGGGGACAGCCCCTACAATGAGCAGTACTTC. This gives the protein CASSLGAGDSPYNEQYF. This chain joins TRBV11-2 and TRBJ2-1, with TRBD1 identical over 7 bases. The J call may be incorrect, as the DNA end agrees better with TRBJ2-7. Germline lookup yields CDR1 SGHAT and CDR2 FQNNGV. The CDR3 consists of 17 residues.

This sequence joins TRBV7-3 and TRBJ1-4; tentatively, D is TRBD1 (6 bases). Deletions cut 3 bases from V and 4 bases from J, with 12 bases between. The CDR3 runs to 15 residues. From germline, CDR1 is SGHTA and CDR2 FQGTGA. CDR3 sequence: CASSFSGALNEKLFF. The CDR3, as DNA: TGTGCCAGCAGCTTCTCAGGGGCCCTTAATGAAAAACTGTTTTTT.

This clonotype was counted a single time. The chain employs TRBV3-1 and TRBJ2-5; TRBD2 agrees at 13 bases. The J call may be faulty, since TRBJ2-7 better matches the DNA end. The germline CDR1 and CDR2 sequences are LGHDT and YNNKEL (reference sequence). The CDR3 covers 17 residues. In DNA form, the CDR3 reads TGTGCCAGCAGCCAGGTCCTAGGGGGACTAGCGGGATACGAGCAGTACTTC. Amino acid sequence: CASSQVLGGLAGYEQYF.

There are many counts of this clonotype. The rearrangement uses TRBV7-2 and TRBJ1-2, with 9 bases identical to TRBD1. The CDR3 length is 16 residues. V shed 2 bases, J shed 4 bases, and the junction held 8 bases outside the gene matches. Germline values: CDR1 SGHTA, CDR2 FQGNSA. As DNA, the CDR3 is TGTGCCAGCAGCTTATTTATTTTGGGACAGGGCTATGGCTACACCTTC. This codes for CASSLFILGQGYGYTF.

This clonotype occurred a few times. J is TRBJ2-3 and V is TRBV2; 9 bases map to TRBD1. V lost 9 bases, J lost 1 base, and 5 bases stayed unmatched. CDR1 and CDR2 from the germline V gene are SNHLY and FYNNEI. The CDR3 extends over 14 amino acids. The CDR3: CARDTGGGTDTQYF. The CDR3 bases are TGTGCCAGGGATACAGGGGGCGGCACAGATACGCAGTATTTT.

Turning to this clonotype: A read error may be the cause here, since a much bigger clone is one base away. The V gene is TRBV6-5, the J gene TRBJ2-4, with D unresolved. The J call may be faulty, since TRBJ2-7 better matches the DNA end. The CDR3 runs to 14 residues. The V gene's germline CDR1 is MNHEY and CDR2 SVGAGI. The CDR3 spells CASSDDGAGNEQYF. The CDR3 DNA sequence: TGTGCCAGCAGTGACGACGGCGCTGGGAACGAGCAGTACTTC.

This clonotype has just a few counts. The chain combines TRBV9 with TRBJ2-1, with 7 bases that match TRBD1. With V trimmed by 3 bases and J by 3 bases, 6 bases remained unmatched. Germline CDR1 is SGDLS and CDR2 is YYNGEE. The CDR3 is 15 residues long. The CDR3 sequence: CASSETGTVYNEQFF. The CDR3, as DNA: TGTGCCAGCAGCGAAACCGGGACAGTCTACAATGAGCAGTTCTTC. Looking up the rest from reference TRBV9 and TRBJ2-1 gives the full variable domain: DSGVTQTPKHLITATGQRVTLRCSPRSGDLSVYWYQQSLDQGLQFLIQYYNGEERAKGNILERFSAQQFPDLHSELNLSSLELGDSALYFCASSETGTVYNEQFFGPGTRLTVL.

The sample holds a few counts of this clonotype. Here the CDR3 DNA reads TGCAGCGTACTCGACAGTGACACTGAAGCTTTCTTT. It codes for CSVLDSDTEAFF. The J gene is TRBJ1-1, the V gene TRBV29-1; D is possibly TRBD1 (5 bases). Germline V gene sequence: CDR1 SQVTM, CDR2 ANQGSEA. CDR3 length: 12 amino acids. Trimming took off 6 bases at V and 3 bases at J, with 11 bases between the two ends.

This clonotype was seen a handful of times. This chain connects TRBV9 to TRBJ2-1; 9 nucleotides line up with TRBD2. Germline V gene data show CDR1 as SGDLS and CDR2 as YYNGEE. V trimming: 0 bases; J trimming: 4 bases; junction bases outside the gene matches: 2. The CDR3 runs 15 residues. The CDR3 reads CASSVGRGGYNEQFF. The CDR3 coding sequence is TGTGCCAGCAGCGTAGGGCGGGGGGGTTACAATGAGCAGTTCTTC.

This chain connects TRBV5-5 to TRBJ1-2; D ambiguous. The CDR3 sequence is 13 residues long. V was shortened by 4 bases and J by 5 bases, with 12 bases between the two germline ends. CDR1 and CDR2 from the germline V gene are SGHKS and YYEKEE (reference sequence). The CDR3 nucleotides read TGTGCCAGCAGCCCCGAGGGTATATATGGCTACACCTTC. It translates to CASSPEGIYGYTF.

In its sample, this clonotype was seen many times. V gene TRBV6-5 combines with J gene TRBJ2-5; tentatively, D is TRBD1 or TRBD2 (5 bases each). Germline-derived CDR1 and CDR2 are MNHEY and SVGAGI. This CDR3 is 15 amino acids long. The V and J ends lost 6 bases and 2 bases respectively, with 16 bases between them. Here the CDR3 DNA reads TGTGCCAGCAGCGCGAAATCGGGGCTACAAGAGACCCAGTACTTC. It translates to CASSAKSGLQETQYF.

The rearrangement links TRBV3-1 to TRBJ1-1, with D hard to call. With 2 bases removed from V and 2 bases from J, the gap between germline ends came to 12 bases. The CDR3 has 15 amino acids. The germline V gene encodes CDR1 LGHDT and CDR2 YNNKEL (reference sequence). This chain's CDR3 is CASSQTADSNTEAFF. The CDR3 bases are TGTGCCAGCAGCCAAACAGCTGATTCTAACACTGAAGCTTTCTTT.

The chain has TRBV5-5 and TRBJ2-1; 7 bases fit TRBD2. Germline V gene sequence: CDR1 SGHKS, CDR2 YYEKEE (reference sequence). Germline trimming cut 4 bases from V and 9 bases from J; bases unmatched to any gene: 7. CDR3 length: 13 amino acids. Here the CDR3 reads CASSPGGRVEQFF. CDR3 nucleotides: TGTGCCAGCAGCCCCGGGGGGAGGGTTGAGCAGTTCTTC.

V usage is TRBV6-6 and J usage is TRBJ1-1; 7 bases align to TRBD1. V dropped 2 bases and J dropped 11; count of bases not matched to a gene: 8. This CDR3 spans 13 amino acids. Germline assignment: CDR1 MNHNY and CDR2 SVGAGI (reference sequence). The DNA of the CDR3 is TGTGCCAGCAGTTACCTCCCCAGGGGGGCCGCTTTCTTT. It translates to CASSYLPRGAAFF.

The chain links TRBV29-1 to TRBJ1-1; a weak D match, TRBD1 (6 bases). The CDR3 runs 14 residues. Germline V gives CDR1 SQVTM, CDR2 ANQGSEA. Trimming left V 1 base short and J 0 bases short, with 9 bases between. CDR3 amino acids: CSVEGTVMNTEAFF. CDR3 DNA sequence: TGCAGCGTTGAAGGGACAGTGATGAACACTGAAGCTTTCTTT.